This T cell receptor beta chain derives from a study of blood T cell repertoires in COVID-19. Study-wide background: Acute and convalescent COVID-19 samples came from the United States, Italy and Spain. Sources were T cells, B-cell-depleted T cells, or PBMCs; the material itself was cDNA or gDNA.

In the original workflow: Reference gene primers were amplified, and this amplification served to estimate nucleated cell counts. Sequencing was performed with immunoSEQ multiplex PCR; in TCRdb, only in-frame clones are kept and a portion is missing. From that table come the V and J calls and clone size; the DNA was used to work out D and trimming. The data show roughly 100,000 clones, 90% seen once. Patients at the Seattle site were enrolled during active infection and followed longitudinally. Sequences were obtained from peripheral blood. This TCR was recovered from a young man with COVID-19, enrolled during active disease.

The CDR3 loop is CASSLTRGVTGELFF. DNA of the CDR3: TGTGCCAGCAGCTTAACCCGGGGGGTCACCGGGGAGCTGTTTTTT. This chain links TRBV7-6 with TRBJ2-2; TRBD2 agrees at 7 bases. V trimming: 2 bases; J trimming: 4 bases; junction bases outside the gene matches: 4. Per the germline V gene, CDR1 is SGHVS and CDR2 is FNYEAQ. The CDR3 consists of 15 residues.